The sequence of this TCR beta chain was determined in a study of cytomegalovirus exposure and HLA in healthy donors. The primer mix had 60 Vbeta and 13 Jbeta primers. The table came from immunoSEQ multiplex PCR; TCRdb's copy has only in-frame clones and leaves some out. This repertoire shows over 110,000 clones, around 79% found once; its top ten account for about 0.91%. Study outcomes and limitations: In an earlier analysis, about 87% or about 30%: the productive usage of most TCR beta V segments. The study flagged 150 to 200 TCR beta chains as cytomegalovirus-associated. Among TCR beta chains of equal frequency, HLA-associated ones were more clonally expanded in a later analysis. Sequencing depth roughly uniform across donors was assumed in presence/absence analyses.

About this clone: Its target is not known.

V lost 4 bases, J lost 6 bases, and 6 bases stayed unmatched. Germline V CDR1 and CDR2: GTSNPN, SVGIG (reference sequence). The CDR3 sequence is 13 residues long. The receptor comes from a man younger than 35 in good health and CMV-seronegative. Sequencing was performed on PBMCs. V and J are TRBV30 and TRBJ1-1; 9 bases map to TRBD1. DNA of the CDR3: TGTGCCTGGATGGGGACAGGGTCTCCTGAAGCTTTCTTT. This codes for CAWMGTGSPEAFF.